This section outlines one TCR beta chain sequence together with its context. Its matching antigen is unknown. The data derive from a study of pediatric ulcerative colitis. Before the diagnostic colonoscopy, ulcerative colitis patients were free of immunosuppressive medication. At colonoscopy, a blood sample was also collected. Study-level results: Blood-rectal clonal overlap within each person was significantly higher in ulcerative colitis patients than controls.

Only in-frame clones appear in the TCRdb table, and some are missing; sequencing was by immunoSEQ multiplex PCR. Altogether about 64,000 clones are present, roughly 90% being singletons, with the ten largest covering roughly 3%. The receptor comes from a boy aged 10-17 years with severe ulcerative colitis. Sequencing used blood.

CDR3 DNA sequence: TGTGCCAGCAGCTTAGTGATTGGCGAGCAGTACTTC. As protein: CASSLVIGEQYF. J is TRBJ2-7 and V is TRBV7-6; D is uncertain. V lost 1 base and J lost 6, with 7 bases in between. CDR1 and CDR2 (germline): SGHVS, FNYEAQ. The CDR3 sequence is 12 residues long.